A selection of T cell receptor beta chains follows, all from one sample in a study of OX40 agonist ivuxolimab in advanced cancers. The assay was immunoSEQ multiplex PCR, and TCRdb's table has in-frame clones only and misses some. The top ten clones hold about 0.42% of a sample with 60,000 to 70,000 clones, 82% of them seen once. The specimen comprised CD4+ or CD8+ T cells sorted from blood, sampled in a trial of the OX40 agonist ivuxolimab. Source of these receptors: an adult with an advanced solid tumor such as melanoma, head and neck, liver or kidney cancer. CDR3s leave out the opening cysteine and the closing phenylalanine or tryptophan.

>TRBV5-6
ASSPGLAGGTVFDTQY
>TRBV9
ASSLLGSGTGELF
>TRBV27
ASSLSSRPYEQY
>TRBV18
ASSPPGRSYNEQF
>TRBV5-1
ASSLGRPAGLSSYEQY
>TRBV5-4
ASSYDGSDYGYT
>TRBV10-3
AISAQGELF
>TRBV7-8
ASRERGGRNEAF
>TRBV7-8
ASSFLISRVRETQY
>TRBV2
ASSPGGEVNGYT
>TRBV28
ASSPGPIGNTIY
>TRBV6-1
ASSEAPNRGDTQY
>TRBV7-2
ASSPYLQGQSGAF
>TRBV7-9
ASSLIVGFTEAF
>TRBV18
ASSQRQGATGANVLT
>TRBV6-1
ASSVQGKNTEAF
>TRBV7-2
ASSFANTEAF
>TRBV18
ASSPLRTSMSEQF
>TRBV11-2
ASSLGSNQPQH
>TRBV11-2
ASSLGLAGGFTDTQY
>TRBV6-5
ASSYSLAFSGGYT
>TRBV19
ASSMPLAGTGELF
>TRBV25-1
ASSNRQGATEAF
>TRBV30
AWSFLPQTYEQY
>TRBV6-5
ASSLAGRGSYEQY
>TRBV6-1
ASSSTRAHSGGYT
>TRBV19
ASSIGNSGGTDTQY
>TRBV18
ASSPFTEMNTEAF
>TRBV19
ASTDRASGNTIY
>TRBV7-2
ASSLGAGGRTGELF
>TRBV6-1
ASSSLASEEF
>TRBV7-9
ASSLAGANGYT
>TRBV29-1
SVGPGGETQY
>TRBV5-1
ASSLAGTGNQPQH
>TRBV11-2
ASSFLNEKLF